Included here is one T cell receptor (beta chain) sequence, with context. The germline gives CDR1 MNHEY, CDR2 SMNVEV (reference sequence). V lost 0 bases and J lost 4; bases outside the gene matches: 6. The CDR3 length is 16 residues. The data derive from a study of shared T cell receptors in the human thymus. Some clones are missing from TCRdb's copy, which holds only in-frame ones; the method was immunoSEQ multiplex PCR. Of about 380,000 clones in the sample, over 90% were seen once. The receptor was isolated from a human donor. This chain links TRBV27 with TRBJ1-2, with 9 nucleotides matching TRBD1. The specimen sequenced was thymocytes. The DNA for the CDR3 is TGTGCCAGCAGTTTATCCCCGACAGGGGGTGCCTATGGCTACACCTTC. This sequence encodes CASSLSPTGGAYGYTF.